The clone carrying this TCR beta chain was observed a single time. This entry comes from a study of blood T cell repertoires in COVID-19. For the study at large: T cells, B-cell-depleted T cells, or PBMCs supplied cDNA or gDNA.

Sequencing was performed with immunoSEQ multiplex PCR; in TCRdb, only in-frame clones are kept and a portion is missing. Of approximately 300,000 clones in the sample, 87% were seen once. Germline V gene lookup returns CDR1 GTSNPN and CDR2 SVGIG (reference sequence). This CDR3 region has 11 residues. The germline V and J ends were trimmed by 0 bases and 10 bases, with 9 bases remaining between them. Enrolled through a virtual design, the participants were between about 18 and 100 years of age and came from roughly 22 US areas. Each recovered donor of Cohort 3 presented with two negative PCRs, clearance, or symptom resolution.

This chain joins TRBV30 and TRBJ1-1; maybe TRBD1 (6 bases). This clonotype was sampled from a woman in her twenties or thirties who had recovered from COVID-19. The sequenced sample consisted of PBMCs or T cells enriched from blood (not recorded which). The CDR3 bases are TGTGCCTGGAGTGTGGGACAAGCAGCTTTCTTT. Residues: CAWSVGQAAFF.